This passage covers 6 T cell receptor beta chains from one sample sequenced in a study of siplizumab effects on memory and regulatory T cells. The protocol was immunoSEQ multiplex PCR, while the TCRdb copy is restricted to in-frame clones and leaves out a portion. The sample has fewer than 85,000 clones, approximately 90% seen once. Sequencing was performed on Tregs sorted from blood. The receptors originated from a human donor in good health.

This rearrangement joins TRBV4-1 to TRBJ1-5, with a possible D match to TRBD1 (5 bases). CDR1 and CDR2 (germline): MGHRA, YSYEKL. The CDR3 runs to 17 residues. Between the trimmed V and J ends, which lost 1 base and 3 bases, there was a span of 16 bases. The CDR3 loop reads CASSQGQGGSFNQPQHF. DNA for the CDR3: TGCGCCAGCAGCCAAGGGCAGGGAGGCTCCTTCAATCAGCCCCAGCATTTT.

The CDR3 loop is CASSRGLAGNEQYF. CDR3 DNA sequence: TGTGCCAGCAGCCGAGGACTAGCGGGGAACGAGCAGTACTTC. The rearrangement joins TRBV14 to TRBJ2-7, with 12 bases that match TRBD2. Germline lookup yields CDR1 SGHDN and CDR2 FVKESK. CDR3 length equals 14 residues. The V and J ends lost 4 bases and 5 bases, in that order; junction bases with no gene match: 3.

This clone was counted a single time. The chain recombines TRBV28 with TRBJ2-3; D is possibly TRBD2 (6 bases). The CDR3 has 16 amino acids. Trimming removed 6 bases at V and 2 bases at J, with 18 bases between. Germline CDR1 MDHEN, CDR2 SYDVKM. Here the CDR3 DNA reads TGTGCCAGCAGCCACCCCTGGGTACTAGCCACAGATACGCAGTATTTT. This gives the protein CASSHPWVLATDTQYF.

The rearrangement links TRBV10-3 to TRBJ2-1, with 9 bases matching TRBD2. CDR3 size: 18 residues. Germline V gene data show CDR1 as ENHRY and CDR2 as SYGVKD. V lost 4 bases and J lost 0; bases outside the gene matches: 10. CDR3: CAISGVLAGQSSYNEQFF. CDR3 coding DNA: TGTGCCATCAGTGGCGTACTAGCGGGTCAGAGCTCCTACAATGAGCAGTTCTTC.

CDR3 DNA sequence: TGTGCCAGCAGCCTTCAGGGGGGACCCTACGAGCAGTACTTC. Residues: CASSLQGGPYEQYF. V usage is TRBV7-3 and J usage is TRBJ2-5; tentatively, D is TRBD1 (7 bases). The DNA end is a closer match to TRBJ2-7, so the J assignment may be wrong. This CDR3 has 14 residues. Per the germline V gene, CDR1 is SGHTA and CDR2 is FQGTGA.

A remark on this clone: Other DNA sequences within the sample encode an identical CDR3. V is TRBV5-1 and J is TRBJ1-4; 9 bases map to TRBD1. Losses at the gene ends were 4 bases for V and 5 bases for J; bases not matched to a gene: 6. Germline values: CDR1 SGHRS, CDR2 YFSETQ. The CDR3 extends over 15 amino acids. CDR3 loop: CASSLLGTGNEKLFF. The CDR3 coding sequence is TGCGCCAGCAGCCTTCTAGGGACAGGGAATGAAAAACTGTTTTTT.